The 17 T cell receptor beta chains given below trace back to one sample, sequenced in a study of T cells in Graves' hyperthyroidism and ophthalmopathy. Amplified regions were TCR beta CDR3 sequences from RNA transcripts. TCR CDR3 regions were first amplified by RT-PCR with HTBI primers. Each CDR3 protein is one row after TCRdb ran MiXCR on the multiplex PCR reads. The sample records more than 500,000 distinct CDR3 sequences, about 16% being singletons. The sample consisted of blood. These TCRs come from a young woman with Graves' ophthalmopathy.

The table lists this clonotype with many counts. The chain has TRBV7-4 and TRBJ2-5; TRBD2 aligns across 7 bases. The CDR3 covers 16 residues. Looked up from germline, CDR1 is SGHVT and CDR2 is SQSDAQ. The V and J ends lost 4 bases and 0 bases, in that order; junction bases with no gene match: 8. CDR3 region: CASSSLTSEDQETQYF. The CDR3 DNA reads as TGTGCCAGCAGCTCTCTAACTAGCGAGGACCAAGAGACCCAGTACTTC.

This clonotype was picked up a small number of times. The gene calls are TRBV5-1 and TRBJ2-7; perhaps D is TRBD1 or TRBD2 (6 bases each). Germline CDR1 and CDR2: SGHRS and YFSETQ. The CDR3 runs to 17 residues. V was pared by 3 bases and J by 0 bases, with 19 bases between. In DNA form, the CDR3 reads TGCGCCAGCAGCTCAGGATCTGCGGGACACCTCTCCTACGAGCAGTACTTC. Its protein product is CASSSGSAGHLSYEQYF.

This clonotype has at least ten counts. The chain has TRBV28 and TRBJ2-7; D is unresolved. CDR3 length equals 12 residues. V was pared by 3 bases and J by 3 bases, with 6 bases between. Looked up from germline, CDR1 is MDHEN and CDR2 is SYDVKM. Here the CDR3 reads CASSFWSYEQYF. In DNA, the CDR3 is TGTGCCAGCAGTTTCTGGAGCTACGAGCAGTACTTC.

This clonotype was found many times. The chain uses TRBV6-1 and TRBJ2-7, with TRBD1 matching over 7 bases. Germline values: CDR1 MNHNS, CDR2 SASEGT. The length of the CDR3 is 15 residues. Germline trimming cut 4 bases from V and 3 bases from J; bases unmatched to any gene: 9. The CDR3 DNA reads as TGTGCCAGCAGTGCGCCGACAGGGTCGGGCTACGAGCAGTACTTC. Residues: CASSAPTGSGYEQYF.

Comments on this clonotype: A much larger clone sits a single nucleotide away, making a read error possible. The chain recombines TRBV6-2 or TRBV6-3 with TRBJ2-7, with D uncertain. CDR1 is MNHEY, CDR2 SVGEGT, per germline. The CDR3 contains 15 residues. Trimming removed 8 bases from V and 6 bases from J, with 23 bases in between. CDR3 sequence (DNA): TGTGCCAGCGGACCCGCCCTTAAAGGATCGGGCGAGCAGTACTTC. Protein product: CASGPALKGSGEQYF.

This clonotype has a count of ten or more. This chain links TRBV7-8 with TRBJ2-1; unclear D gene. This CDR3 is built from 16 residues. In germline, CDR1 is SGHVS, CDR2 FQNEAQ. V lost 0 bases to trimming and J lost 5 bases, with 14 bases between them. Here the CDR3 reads CASSLARLVPHNEQFF. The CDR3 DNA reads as TGTGCCAGCAGCTTAGCCCGGCTAGTTCCCCACAATGAGCAGTTCTTC. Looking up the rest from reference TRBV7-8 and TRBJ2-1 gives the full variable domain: GAGVSQSPRYKVAKRGQDVALRCDPISGHVSLFWYQQALGQGPEFLTYFQNEAQLDKSGLPSDRFFAERPEGSVSTLKIQRTQQEDSAVYLCASSLARLVPHNEQFFGPGTRLTVL.

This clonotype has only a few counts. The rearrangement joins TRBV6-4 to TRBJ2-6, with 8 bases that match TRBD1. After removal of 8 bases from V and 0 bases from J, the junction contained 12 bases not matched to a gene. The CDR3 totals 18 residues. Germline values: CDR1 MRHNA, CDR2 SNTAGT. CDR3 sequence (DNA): TGTGCCAGCGCCAGGGACAGGACTTCTAGCTCTGGGGCCAACGTCCTGACTTTC. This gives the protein CASARDRTSSSGANVLTF.

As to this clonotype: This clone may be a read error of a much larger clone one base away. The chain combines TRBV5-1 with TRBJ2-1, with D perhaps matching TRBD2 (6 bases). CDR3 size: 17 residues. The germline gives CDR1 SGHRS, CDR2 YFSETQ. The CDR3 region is CTSSPKTLASSYNEQFF. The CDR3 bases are TGCACCAGCAGCCCCAAGACCCTAGCGAGCTCCTACAATGAGCAGTTCTTC.

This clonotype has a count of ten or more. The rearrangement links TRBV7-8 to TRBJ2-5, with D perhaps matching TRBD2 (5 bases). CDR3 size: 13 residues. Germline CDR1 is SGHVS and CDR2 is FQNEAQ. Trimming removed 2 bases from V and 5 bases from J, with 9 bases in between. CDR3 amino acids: CASSLTSFETQYF. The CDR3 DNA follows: TGTGCCAGCAGCTTAACTAGTTTCGAGACCCAGTACTTC.

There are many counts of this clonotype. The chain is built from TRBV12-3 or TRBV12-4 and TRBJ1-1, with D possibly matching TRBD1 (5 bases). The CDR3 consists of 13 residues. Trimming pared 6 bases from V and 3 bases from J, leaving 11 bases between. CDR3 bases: TGTGCCAGCAGCCCCACGGGGGACACTGAAGCTTTCTTT. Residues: CASSPTGDTEAFF.

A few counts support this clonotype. CDR3 residues: CASSLYGAKDTQYF. The CDR3 DNA is TGTGCCAGCAGCTTATACGGGGCCAAAGATACGCAGTATTTT. V is TRBV7-3 and J is TRBJ2-3, with D possibly called TRBD1 or TRBD2 (5 bases each). With 2 bases removed from V and 5 bases from J, the gap between germline ends came to 11 bases. The CDR3 is 14 amino acids. Germline CDR1 is SGHTA and CDR2 is FQGTGA.

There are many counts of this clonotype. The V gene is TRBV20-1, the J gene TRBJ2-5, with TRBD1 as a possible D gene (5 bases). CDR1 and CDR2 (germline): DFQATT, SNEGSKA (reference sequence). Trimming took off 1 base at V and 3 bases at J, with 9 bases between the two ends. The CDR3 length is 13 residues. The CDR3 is CSARGGREETQYF. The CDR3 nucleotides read TGCAGTGCTAGAGGTGGCAGGGAAGAGACCCAGTACTTC.

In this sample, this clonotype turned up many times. The CDR3 is CASSLIAGSSDTQYF. CDR3 DNA: TGTGCCAGCAGCCTCATAGCGGGATCCTCAGATACGCAGTATTTT. This rearrangement joins TRBV14 to TRBJ2-3; 8 nucleotides match TRBD2. Germline CDR1 SGHDN, CDR2 FVKESK. With V trimmed by 4 bases and J by 4 bases, 7 bases remained unmatched. The length of the CDR3 is 15 residues.

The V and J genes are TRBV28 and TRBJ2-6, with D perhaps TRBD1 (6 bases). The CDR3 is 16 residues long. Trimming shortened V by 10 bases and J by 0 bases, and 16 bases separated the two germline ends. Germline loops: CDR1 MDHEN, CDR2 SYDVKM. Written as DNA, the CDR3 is TGTGCCACGATGGACAGCAACCTCTCTGGGGCCAACGTCCTGACTTTC. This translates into CATMDSNLSGANVLTF.

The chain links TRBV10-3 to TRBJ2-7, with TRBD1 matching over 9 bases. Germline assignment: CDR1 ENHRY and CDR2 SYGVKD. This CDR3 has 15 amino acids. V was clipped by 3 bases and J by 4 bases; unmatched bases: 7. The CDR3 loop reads CAISEGTGFLYEQYF. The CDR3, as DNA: TGTGCCATCAGTGAAGGGACAGGGTTCTTATACGAGCAGTACTTC.

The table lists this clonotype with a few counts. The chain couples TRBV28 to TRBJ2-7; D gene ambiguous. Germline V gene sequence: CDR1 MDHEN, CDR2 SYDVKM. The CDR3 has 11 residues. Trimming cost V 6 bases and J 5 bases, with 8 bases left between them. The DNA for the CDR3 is TGTGCCAGCAGGATACGGGACGAGCAGTACTTC. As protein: CASRIRDEQYF.

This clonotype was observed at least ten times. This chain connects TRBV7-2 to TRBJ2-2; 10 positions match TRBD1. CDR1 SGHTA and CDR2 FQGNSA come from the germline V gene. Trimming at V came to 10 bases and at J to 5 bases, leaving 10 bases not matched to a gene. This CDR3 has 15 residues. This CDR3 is CATTPGTGVTGELFF. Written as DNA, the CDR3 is TGTGCCACCACCCCCGGGACAGGGGTAACCGGGGAGCTGTTTTTT.